One and the same sample provided the 29 T cell receptor beta chains below, sequenced in a study of blood T cells in healthy people across ages. The authors ran a second PCR of about 7 to 11 cycles using a sample-barcoded 5' primer and a J-beta primer mix. TCRdb re-analysed the 5' RACE reads in MiXCR, keeping a single row per CDR3 protein. The sample lists 450,000 to 600,000 distinct CDR3 sequences, 25% to 35% seen once, with over 3.5% in the top ten. These same data were also listed under a study on T cells of mothers and their children.

Sequenced material: blood. The origin of the receptors is a boy between 2 and 10 years old in good health.

The V call is TRBV7-2, the J call TRBJ2-4; D is tentatively TRBD1 or TRBD2 (5 bases each). Germline V gene sequence: CDR1 SGHTA, CDR2 FQGNSA. This CDR3 has 15 amino acids. The V gene lost 6 bases and the J gene lost 1 base, with 13 bases spanning the gap. CDR3 sequence: CASSGGGSAKNIQYF. CDR3 DNA sequence: TGTGCCAGCAGTGGTGGGGGATCCGCCAAAAACATTCAGTACTTC.

CDR3 sequence: CASTSVSGANVLTF. As DNA, the CDR3 is TGTGCCAGCACCTCGGTCTCTGGGGCCAACGTCCTGACTTTC. The V call is TRBV28, the J call TRBJ2-6; D is undetermined. Trimming removed 7 bases at V and 0 bases at J, with 7 bases between. This CDR3 is 14 amino acids long. Germline V gene lookup returns CDR1 MDHEN and CDR2 SYDVKM.

This sequence joins TRBV6-6 and TRBJ1-4, with a possible D match to TRBD1 (6 bases). CDR1 and CDR2 from the germline V gene are MNHNY and SVGAGI (reference sequence). The CDR3 runs 14 residues. With 2 bases removed from V and 8 bases from J, the gap between germline ends came to 12 bases. The CDR3 DNA sequence: TGTGCCAGCAGTTACCGGGGGGCAGGAGAAAAACTGTTTTTT. It translates to CASSYRGAGEKLFF.

This clonotype was observed a handful of times. The chain joins TRBV4-3 to TRBJ2-4; a possible D gene is TRBD2 (6 bases). The V end was cut by 3 bases, the J end by 8 bases, with 14 bases between. The CDR3 has 14 amino acids. Germline loops: CDR1 LGHNA, CDR2 YSLEER. The CDR3 here is CASSQGPGVDIQYF. The CDR3 DNA is TGCGCCAGCAGCCAGGGCCCGGGAGTTGACATTCAGTACTTC.

The V gene is TRBV4-3, the J gene TRBJ2-3, with D possibly TRBD2 on 5 matching bases. CDR1 and CDR2 (germline): LGHNA, YSLEER. The CDR3 totals 15 residues. V was shortened by 7 bases and J by 2 bases, with 16 bases between the two germline ends. The CDR3 sequence is CASKSRGRPTDTQYF. The CDR3 DNA follows: TGCGCCAGCAAGTCCCGAGGGAGACCCACAGATACGCAGTATTTT.

About this clonotype: The junction departs from germline at one end; a sequencing error may be responsible. The rearrangement uses TRBV15 and TRBJ1-1, with D perhaps TRBD1 (5 bases). CDR3 size: 14 residues. The germline gives CDR1 LNHNV, CDR2 YYDKDF (reference sequence). The DNA for the CDR3 is TGTACCACCAGCAGAGAGGATGGGGCGCCCGAAGCTTTCTTT. It translates to CTTSREDGAPEAFF.

The J gene is TRBJ1-2, the V gene TRBV6-5; D is unclear. Per germline, CDR1 MNHEY and CDR2 SVGAGI. The ends were cut back, 2 bases at V and 3 bases at J, with 13 bases in the middle. This CDR3 comprises 15 residues. CDR3 DNA: TGTGCCAGCAGTTACAATTATTTGTCGGACTATGGCTACACCTTC. This translates into CASSYNYLSDYGYTF.

The sample holds a few counts of this clonotype. The rearrangement uses TRBV6-1 and TRBJ1-2; 7 positions match TRBD1. With V trimmed by 7 bases and J by 0 bases, 14 bases remained unmatched. This CDR3 is built from 17 residues. From germline, CDR1 is MNHNS and CDR2 SASEGT. CDR3 protein: CASTFSSQTGTNYGYTF. The CDR3 nucleotides are TGTGCCAGCACCTTCTCATCCCAGACAGGGACTAACTATGGCTACACCTTC.

This chain connects TRBV10-3 to TRBJ1-4; unclear D gene. V was cut by 3 bases and J by 7 bases, with 3 bases left in between. The CDR3 is 11 residues long. Germline V gene data show CDR1 as ENHRY and CDR2 as SYGVKD. The CDR3 loop is CAISDGEKLFF. DNA for the CDR3: TGTGCCATCAGTGATGGTGAAAAACTGTTTTTT.

The CDR3 DNA sequence: TGCGCCAGCGGAGCGGCGGTGAACACTGAAGCTTTCTTT. This encodes CASGAAVNTEAFF. The rearrangement uses TRBV5-1 and TRBJ1-1; no firm D call. Germline V CDR1 and CDR2: SGHRS, YFSETQ. The V gene lost 7 bases and the J gene lost 0 bases, with 10 bases spanning the gap. The CDR3 loop spans 13 amino acids.

This clonotype appeared a few times. V is TRBV12-3 or TRBV12-4 and J is TRBJ2-3; a weak D match, TRBD2 (5 bases). Trimming shortened V by 7 bases and J by 3 bases, and 14 bases separated the two germline ends. This CDR3 contains 14 residues. CDR3 amino acids: CASTCGRATDTQYF. The CDR3 coding sequence is TGTGCCAGCACTTGCGGGCGGGCGACAGATACGCAGTATTTT.

This clonotype was detected only a few times. The chain recombines TRBV10-3 with TRBJ2-5, with 9 bases lining up with TRBD2. Losses at the gene ends were 5 bases for V and 4 bases for J; bases not matched to a gene: 11. The CDR3 totals 16 residues. Germline V CDR1 and CDR2: ENHRY, SYGVKD. The CDR3 loop is CAISPQRGARGETQYF. The CDR3 coding sequence is TGTGCCATCAGTCCACAGCGGGGGGCGCGGGGAGAGACCCAGTACTTC.

This rearrangement joins TRBV9 to TRBJ2-1; the D gene is possibly TRBD1 (5 bases). Between the trimmed V and J ends, which lost 6 bases and 0 bases, there was a span of 13 bases. The CDR3 sequence is 15 residues long. Per germline, CDR1 SGDLS and CDR2 YYNGEE. This CDR3 reads CASTGQGNSYNEQFF. The CDR3 DNA sequence: TGTGCCAGCACCGGGCAGGGTAACTCCTACAATGAGCAGTTCTTC. Combining the CDR3 with reference TRBV9 and TRBJ2-1 gives the whole variable domain DSGVTQTPKHLITATGQRVTLRCSPRSGDLSVYWYQQSLDQGLQFLIQYYNGEERAKGNILERFSAQQFPDLHSELNLSSLELGDSALYFCASTGQGNSYNEQFFGPGTRLTVL.

V usage is TRBV6-5 and J usage is TRBJ1-4; no definite D call. V was shortened by 7 bases and J by 11 bases, with 26 bases between the two germline ends. The V gene's germline CDR1 is MNHEY and CDR2 SVGAGI. The CDR3 has 16 residues. The CDR3 sequence is CASKYKGGGQSSKLFF. CDR3 nucleotide sequence: TGTGCCAGCAAATATAAAGGAGGTGGCCAGTCCTCTAAACTGTTTTTT.

A few counts support this clonotype. This chain connects TRBV20-1 to TRBJ2-5; TRBD2 matches 12 bases. Matching the DNA end better, TRBJ2-7 makes the J call doubtful. This CDR3 has 13 amino acids. Germline V CDR1 and CDR2: DFQATT, SNEGSKA (reference sequence). CDR3 coding DNA: TGCAGTGCTGCTAGCGGGAGGGCGTACGAGCAGTACTTC. Translating gives CSAASGRAYEQYF.

There are a few counts of this clonotype. V and J are TRBV3-1 and TRBJ2-4; no firm D call. Trimming removed 0 bases at V and 0 bases at J, with 6 bases between. This CDR3 is 15 amino acids long. Germline V CDR1 and CDR2: LGHDT, YNNKEL (reference sequence). CDR3 coding DNA: TGTGCCAGCAGCCAAGAATCTCTAGCCAAAAACATTCAGTACTTC. Translating it yields CASSQESLAKNIQYF.

This clonotype was observed a few times. The chain has TRBV2 and TRBJ2-2; D is unclear. The CDR3 has 15 residues. Trimming stripped 3 bases from V and 0 bases from J, with 8 bases between. CDR1 and CDR2 (germline): SNHLY, FYNNEI. The CDR3 DNA follows: TGTGCCAGCAGTGAGACCGTCGCGAACACCGGGGAGCTGTTTTTT. Its protein product is CASSETVANTGELFF.

The rearrangement joins TRBV10-3 to TRBJ1-1; D possibly corresponds to TRBD1 (5 bases). Per germline, CDR1 ENHRY and CDR2 SYGVKD. The CDR3 spans 15 residues. The V gene lost 0 bases and the J gene lost 5 bases, with 13 bases spanning the gap. In nucleotides, the CDR3 is TGTGCCATCAGTGAGTCTTCAGGGCTACGGACTGAAGCTTTCTTT. It translates to CAISESSGLRTEAFF.

The chain carries TRBV9 and TRBJ1-1; 7 nucleotides agree with TRBD1. CDR1 is SGDLS, CDR2 YYNGEE, per germline. The CDR3 is 13 residues long. Trimming at V came to 7 bases and at J to 4 bases, leaving 7 bases not matched to a gene. The CDR3, as DNA: TGTGCCAGCTCGACAGGGCGGTCCACTGAAGCTTTCTTT. Translating gives CASSTGRSTEAFF.

The CDR3 region is CASSLLSGGADTEAFF. CDR3 coding DNA: TGTGCCAGCAGCTTACTTTCCGGAGGGGCGGACACTGAAGCTTTCTTT. The chain recombines TRBV7-9 with TRBJ1-1, with D possibly TRBD1 on 5 matching bases. The CDR3 consists of 16 residues. Germline-derived CDR1 and CDR2 are SEHNR and FQNEAQ (reference sequence). Trimming pared 2 bases from V and 3 bases from J, leaving 16 bases between.

The gene calls are TRBV5-8 and TRBJ1-3, with D perhaps TRBD1 (5 bases). The CDR3 loop spans 16 amino acids. Trimming removed 1 base from V and 3 bases from J, with 14 bases in between. Germline V CDR1 and CDR2: SGHTS, YDEGEE. The CDR3 sequence is CASSLRGDLSGNTIYF. The CDR3 region has the DNA TGTGCCAGCAGCTTGAGAGGGGACTTGAGTGGAAACACCATATATTTT.

This clonotype was observed a single time. The chain uses TRBV5-1 and TRBJ2-1; TRBD2 matches at 11 bases. The CDR3 length is 14 residues. CDR1 SGHRS and CDR2 YFSETQ come from the germline V gene. V lost 1 base, J lost 7 bases, and 1 base stayed unmatched. For the CDR3, the DNA is TGCGCCAGCAGCTTGCCTAGCGGGAGGAATGAGCAGTTCTTC. It is translated as CASSLPSGRNEQFF.

This clonotype was counted a few times. This chain uses TRBV7-9 with TRBJ2-7; D possibly uses TRBD1 or TRBD2 (5 bases each). The ends were cut back, 4 bases at V and 2 bases at J, with 15 bases in the middle. Germline CDR1 is SEHNR and CDR2 is FQNEAQ (reference sequence). This CDR3 has 15 residues. CDR3 DNA: TGTGCCAGCAGCTCGCCGGGACGGGTACCCTACGAGCAGTACTTC. It is translated as CASSSPGRVPYEQYF.

This clonotype was observed a few times. The chain combines TRBV12-3 or TRBV12-4 with TRBJ1-1; TRBD1 might be the D (5 bases). This CDR3 region has 13 residues. V shed 6 bases and J shed 5 bases, with 13 bases lying between them. CDR3 nucleotides: TGTGCCAGCAGCGGGGCCGGTAGAACTGAAGCTTTCTTT. Residues: CASSGAGRTEAFF.

The chain has TRBV7-8 and TRBJ2-1, with D possibly called TRBD1 or TRBD2 (5 bases each). The end of the DNA fits TRBJ2-7 better, so the J call may be wrong. Germline V lookup: CDR1 SGHVS, CDR2 FQNEAQ. The CDR3 runs to 14 residues. CDR3 coding DNA: TGTGCCAGCGGCCCATGGGGACGGACCTACGAGCAGTACTTC. This translates into CASGPWGRTYEQYF.

The rearrangement links TRBV9 to TRBJ2-1, with TRBD2 identical over 9 bases. Germline-derived CDR1 and CDR2 are SGDLS and YYNGEE. V gave up 2 bases and J gave up 9 bases; unmatched junction bases: 6. This CDR3 is built from 14 residues. The CDR3 DNA follows: TGTGCCAGCAGCGTTTCGGCGGGAGGGCTTGAGCAGTTCTTC. Amino acids: CASSVSAGGLEQFF.

The chain combines TRBV29-1 with TRBJ1-2, with D uncertain. This CDR3 contains 11 residues. The ends were cut back, 6 bases at V and 8 bases at J, with 13 bases in the middle. The germline V gene has CDR1 SQVTM and CDR2 ANQGSEA. CDR3 DNA: TGCAGCGTCCGCGCCGCCGAGGGCTACACCTTC. Residues: CSVRAAEGYTF.

This clonotype was detected only a few times. The rearrangement joins TRBV14 to TRBJ2-1; no firm D call. CDR1 and CDR2 (germline): SGHDN, FVKESK. The V end was cut by 4 bases, the J end by 7 bases, with 8 bases between. The CDR3 length is 12 residues. CDR3 nucleotide sequence: TGTGCCAGCAGCCTACCCCCGAATGAGCAGTTCTTC. Translating it yields CASSLPPNEQFF. Based on the CDR3 plus reference TRBV14 and TRBJ2-1, the full variable domain is EAGVTQFPSHSVIEKGQTVTLRCDPISGHDNLYWYRRVMGKEIKFLLHFVKESKQDESGMPNNRFLAERTGGTYSTLKVQPAELEDSGVYFCASSLPPNEQFFGPGTRLTVL.

This clonotype occurred a few times. This chain joins TRBV27 and TRBJ2-6; 10 positions match TRBD1. Germline loops: CDR1 MNHEY, CDR2 SMNVEV (reference sequence). The CDR3 is 16 residues long. Germline trimming cut 6 bases from V and 2 bases from J; bases unmatched to any gene: 4. The CDR3 nucleotides read TGTGCCAGCAGGACAGGGGGCGGAGCTGGGGCCAACGTCCTGACTTTC. It specifies CASRTGGGAGANVLTF.